This T cell receptor (beta chain) was recovered during a study of technical replicates of blood from a few donors. The data were produced by immunoSEQ multiplex PCR, yet TCRdb's version contains in-frame clones alone and is incomplete. The profile shows about 71,000 clones, 95% to 97% of them singletons. The CDR3 runs 16 residues. Germline loops: CDR1 SGHDT, CDR2 YYEEEE. V lost 0 bases, J lost 1 base, and 12 bases lay in between. The TCR was taken from a human donor in good health. The rearrangement joins TRBV5-6 to TRBJ2-3, with D tentatively TRBD1 (6 bases). The sample comprised T cells isolated from PBMCs. CDR3: CASSLGGLTGTDTQYF. CDR3 nucleotide sequence: TGTGCCAGCAGCTTGGGGGGGCTAACCGGCACAGATACGCAGTATTTT.